This TCR beta chain was found in a study of metastatic and nonmetastatic thyroid tumors. For the study at large: It was across blood and tumor or nodule tissue from malignant and benign thyroid patients that repertoires were compared.

Prior to thyroid surgery, none of the patients had received any treatment. As for this clone: Its target is not known.

TCRdb ran MiXCR on the PCR reads. The repertoire holds over 8,500 clones, with under 30% as singletons. General study results and limits: Reported TCR beta diversity, measured in blood and tumor, was significantly higher for malignant thyroid tumors than for benign nodules.

V shed 6 bases and J shed 0 bases, with 10 bases lying between them. Germline V CDR1 and CDR2: SNHLY, FYNNEI. The CDR3 consists of 14 residues. The V gene is TRBV2, the J gene TRBJ2-3; the D gene is possibly TRBD2 (5 bases). The sequence was obtained from a female donor with papillary thyroid cancer or a benign thyroid nodule (not recorded which). Some clones in this sample may be carry-over from other donors' samples. The specimen was tumor tissue. The CDR3 sequence: CASRRVTSTDTQYF. The CDR3 region has the DNA TGTGCCAGCAGGAGGGTAACTAGCACAGATACGCAGTATTTT. Together with reference TRBV2 and TRBJ2-3, the CDR3 gives the full variable domain: EPEVTQTPSHQVTQMGQEVILRCVPISNHLYFYWYRQILGQKVEFLVSFYNNEISEKSEIFDDQFSVERPDGSNFTLKIRSTKLEDSAMYFCASRRVTSTDTQYFGPGTRLTVL.